This TCR beta chain is drawn from a study of T cells in Graves' hyperthyroidism and ophthalmopathy. Study in general: Before any treatment, at initial diagnosis, peripheral blood was collected. General study findings and limits: Among thyroid clonotypes expanded above 0.001, most also appeared in blood.

The CDR3 totals 15 residues. Trimming pared 1 base from V and 3 bases from J, leaving 13 bases between. Germline-derived CDR1 and CDR2 are KGHSH and LQKENI. Details on this clonotype: Its specificity is unknown.

Amplified regions were TCR beta CDR3 sequences from RNA transcripts. HTBI primers drove first-round RT-PCR of the TCR CDR3. MiXCR, run by TCRdb on the multiplex PCR reads, gives a single entry per CDR3 protein. The sample lists some 350,000 distinct CDR3 sequences; around 25% were seen once. The chain employs TRBV18 and TRBJ2-7, with a possible D match to TRBD1 (5 bases). This TCR was recovered from a man between 50 and 59 years old with Graves' hyperthyroidism. Material for sequencing was blood. CDR3: CASSPRMATVYEQYF. The CDR3, as DNA: TGTGCCAGCTCACCACGGATGGCGACAGTCTACGAGCAGTACTTC.